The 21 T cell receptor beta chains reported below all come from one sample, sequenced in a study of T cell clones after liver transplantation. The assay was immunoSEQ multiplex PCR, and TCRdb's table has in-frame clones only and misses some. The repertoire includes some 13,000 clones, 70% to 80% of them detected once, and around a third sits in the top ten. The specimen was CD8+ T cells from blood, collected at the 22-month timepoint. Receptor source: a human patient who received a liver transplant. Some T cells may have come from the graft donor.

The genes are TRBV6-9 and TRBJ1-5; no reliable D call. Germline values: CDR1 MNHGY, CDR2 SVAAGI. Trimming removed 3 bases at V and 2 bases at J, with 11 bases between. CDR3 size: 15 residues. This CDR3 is CASSYSILGNQPQHF. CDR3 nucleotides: TGTGCCAGCAGTTACTCGATTTTGGGCAATCAGCCCCAGCATTTT.

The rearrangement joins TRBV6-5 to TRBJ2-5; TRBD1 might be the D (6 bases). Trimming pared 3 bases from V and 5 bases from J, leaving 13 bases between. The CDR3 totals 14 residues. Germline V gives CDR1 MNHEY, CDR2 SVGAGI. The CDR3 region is CASSYIQGPETQYF. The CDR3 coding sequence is TGTGCCAGCAGTTATATTCAGGGGCCGGAGACCCAGTACTTC.

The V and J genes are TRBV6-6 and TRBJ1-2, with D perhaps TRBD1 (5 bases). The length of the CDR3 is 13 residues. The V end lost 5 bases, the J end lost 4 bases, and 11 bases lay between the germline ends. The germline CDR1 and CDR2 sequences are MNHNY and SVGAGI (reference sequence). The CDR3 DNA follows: TGTGCCAGCAGTCCCGGGACGGGCTATGGCTACACCTTC. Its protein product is CASSPGTGYGYTF.

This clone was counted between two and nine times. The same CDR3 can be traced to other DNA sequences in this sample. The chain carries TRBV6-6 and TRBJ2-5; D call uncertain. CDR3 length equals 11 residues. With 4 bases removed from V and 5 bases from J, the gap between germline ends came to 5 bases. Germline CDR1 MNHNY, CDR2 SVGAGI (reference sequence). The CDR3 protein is CASSLGETQYF. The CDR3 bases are TGTGCCAGCAGTTTGGGGGAGACCCAGTACTTC.

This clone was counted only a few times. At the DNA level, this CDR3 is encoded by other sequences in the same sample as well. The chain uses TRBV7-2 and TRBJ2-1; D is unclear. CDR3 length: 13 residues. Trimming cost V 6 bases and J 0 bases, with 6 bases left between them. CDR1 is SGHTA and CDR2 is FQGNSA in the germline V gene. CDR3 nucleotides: TGTGCCAGCAGTAGGTCCTCCTACAATGAGCAGTTCTTC. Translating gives CASSRSSYNEQFF.

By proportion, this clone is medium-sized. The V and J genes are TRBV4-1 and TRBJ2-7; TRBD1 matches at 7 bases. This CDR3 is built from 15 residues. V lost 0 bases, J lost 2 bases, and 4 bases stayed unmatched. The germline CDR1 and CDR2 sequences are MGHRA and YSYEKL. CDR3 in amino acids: CASSQEGTATYEQYF. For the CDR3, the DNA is TGCGCCAGCAGCCAAGAAGGGACAGCTACCTACGAGCAGTACTTC.

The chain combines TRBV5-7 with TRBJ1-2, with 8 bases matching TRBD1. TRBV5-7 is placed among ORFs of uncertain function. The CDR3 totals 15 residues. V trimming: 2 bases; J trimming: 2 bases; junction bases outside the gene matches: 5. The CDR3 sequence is CASSLPGQENYGYTF. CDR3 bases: TGTGCCAGCAGCTTACCGGGACAGGAAAACTATGGCTACACCTTC.

The CDR3 region has the DNA TGTGCCAGCAGTCCTCTCTCTGTGTGGTCGGAGACCCAGTACTTC. Encoded protein: CASSPLSVWSETQYF. The chain is built from TRBV27 and TRBJ2-5; D call uncertain. CDR1 is MNHEY, CDR2 SMNVEV, per germline (reference sequence). CDR3 length: 15 residues. V was cut by 5 bases and J by 5 bases, with 18 bases left in between.

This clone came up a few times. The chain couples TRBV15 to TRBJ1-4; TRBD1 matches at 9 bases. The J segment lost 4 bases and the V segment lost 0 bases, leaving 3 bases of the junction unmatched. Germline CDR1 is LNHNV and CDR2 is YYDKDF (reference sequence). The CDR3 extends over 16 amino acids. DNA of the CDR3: TGTGCCACCAGCAGAGAGGACAGGGGCGTTAATGAAAAACTGTTTTTT. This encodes CATSREDRGVNEKLFF.

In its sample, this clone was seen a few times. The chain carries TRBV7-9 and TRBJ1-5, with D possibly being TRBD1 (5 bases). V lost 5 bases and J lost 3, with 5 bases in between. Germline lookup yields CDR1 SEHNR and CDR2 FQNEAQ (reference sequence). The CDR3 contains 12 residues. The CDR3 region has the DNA TGTGCCAGCAGCGGGACCAATCAGCCCCAGCATTTT. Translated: CASSGTNQPQHF.

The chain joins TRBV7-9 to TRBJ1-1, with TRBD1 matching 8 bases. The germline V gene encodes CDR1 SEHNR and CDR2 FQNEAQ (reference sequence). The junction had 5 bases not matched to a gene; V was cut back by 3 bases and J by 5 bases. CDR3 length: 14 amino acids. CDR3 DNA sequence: TGTGCCAGCAGCTTTCAGGGGGCGCAGACTGAAGCTTTCTTT. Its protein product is CASSFQGAQTEAFF.

The CDR3 DNA follows: TGTGCCAGCAGTTACAGGAGCTCCTACGAGCAGTACTTC. Amino acids: CASSYRSSYEQYF. The chain employs TRBV6-5 and TRBJ2-7, with D unresolved. Germline V CDR1 and CDR2: MNHEY, SVGAGI. V lost 2 bases and J 0 bases, leaving 5 bases between the germline ends. The CDR3 spans 13 residues.

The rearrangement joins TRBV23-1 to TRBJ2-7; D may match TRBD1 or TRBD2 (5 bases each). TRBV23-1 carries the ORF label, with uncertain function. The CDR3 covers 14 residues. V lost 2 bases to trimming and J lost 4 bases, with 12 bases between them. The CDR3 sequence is CASSQEWGIYEQYF. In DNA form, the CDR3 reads TGCGCCAGCAGTCAAGAGTGGGGGATATACGAGCAGTACTTC.

The CDR3 is CASRHTSGNEQFF. In DNA form, the CDR3 reads TGTGCCAGCAGACACACTAGCGGCAATGAGCAGTTCTTC. V gene TRBV11-2 combines with J gene TRBJ2-1; 8 bases fit TRBD2. The germline gives CDR1 SGHAT, CDR2 FQNNGV. The ends lost 6 bases at V and 6 bases at J; junction bases unmatched: 4. The CDR3 has 13 amino acids.

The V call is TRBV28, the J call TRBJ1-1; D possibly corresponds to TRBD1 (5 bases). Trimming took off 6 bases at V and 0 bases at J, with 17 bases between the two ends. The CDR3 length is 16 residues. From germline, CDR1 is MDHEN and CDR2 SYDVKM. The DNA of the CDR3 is TGTGCCAGCAGCCTACGGGGGTCAGCCATGAACACTGAAGCTTTCTTT. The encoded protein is CASSLRGSAMNTEAFF.

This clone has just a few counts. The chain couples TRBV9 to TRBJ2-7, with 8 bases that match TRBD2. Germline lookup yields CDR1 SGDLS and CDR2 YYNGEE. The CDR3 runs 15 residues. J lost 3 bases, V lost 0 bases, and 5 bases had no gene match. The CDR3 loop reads CASSVGLAGFYEQYF. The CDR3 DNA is TGTGCCAGCAGCGTAGGTCTAGCGGGCTTCTACGAGCAGTACTTC.

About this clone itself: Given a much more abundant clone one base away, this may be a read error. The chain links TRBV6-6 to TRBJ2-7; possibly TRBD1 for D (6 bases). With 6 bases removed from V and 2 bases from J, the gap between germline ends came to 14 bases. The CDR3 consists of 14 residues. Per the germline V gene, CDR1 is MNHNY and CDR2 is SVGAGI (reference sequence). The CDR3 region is CASSVDGGPYEQYF. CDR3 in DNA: TGTGCCAGCAGCGTAGATGGGGGCCCCTACGAGCAGTACTTC.

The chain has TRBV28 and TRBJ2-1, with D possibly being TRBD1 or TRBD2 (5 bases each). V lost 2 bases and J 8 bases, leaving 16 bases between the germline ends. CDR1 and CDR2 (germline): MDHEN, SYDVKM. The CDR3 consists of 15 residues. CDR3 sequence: CASSLGAAAEDEQFF. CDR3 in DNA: TGTGCCAGCAGTTTAGGGGCAGCGGCAGAGGATGAGCAGTTCTTC.

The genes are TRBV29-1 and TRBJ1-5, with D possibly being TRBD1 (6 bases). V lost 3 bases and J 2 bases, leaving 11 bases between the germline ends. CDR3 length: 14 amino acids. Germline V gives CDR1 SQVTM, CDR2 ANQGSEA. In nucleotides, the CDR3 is TGCAGCGTTGAGGAGTCAGGGGGCAATCAGCCCCAGCATTTT. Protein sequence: CSVEESGGNQPQHF.

CDR3 sequence reads: CASSTQEVVAGDKEVETQYF. CDR3 sequence (DNA): TGTGCCAGCAGCACTCAAGAGGTGGTAGCGGGAGACAAGGAAGTAGAGACCCAGTACTTC. The chain carries TRBV21-1 and TRBJ2-5; the listed D gene, TRBD2, was not tested against the DNA. TRBV21-1 is reported as a pseudogene. The CDR3 has 20 amino acids.

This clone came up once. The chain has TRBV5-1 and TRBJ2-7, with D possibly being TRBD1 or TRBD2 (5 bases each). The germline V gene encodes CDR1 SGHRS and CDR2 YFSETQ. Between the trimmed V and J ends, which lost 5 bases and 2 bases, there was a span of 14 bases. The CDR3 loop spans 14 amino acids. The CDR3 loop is CASRDRDGAYEQYF. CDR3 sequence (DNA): TGCGCCAGCAGAGACCGGGACGGCGCCTACGAGCAGTACTTC.